A selection of T cell receptor beta chains follows, all from one sample in a study of blood T cell repertoires in COVID-19. Generated by immunoSEQ multiplex PCR, the TCRdb table keeps only in-frame clones and is missing some. The profile shows approximately 190,000 clones, less than 90% of them singletons. The material sequenced was PBMCs or T cells enriched from blood (not recorded which). All receptors derive from a young woman who had been exposed to COVID-19. The CDR3 runs from the conserved cysteine through the conserved F or W. A D gene is named only where the DNA matches it firmly. Clone size is given for some rows only: seen once, a few or many times, or a class if the clone is expanded.

d_gene: .; j_gene: TRBJ1-6; abundance: .; v_gene: TRBV5-1; CDR3aa: CASSYGGTSPLHF; CDR3nt: TGCGCCAGCAGCTACGGGGGGACTTCACCCCTCCACTTT
d_gene: .; j_gene: TRBJ2-1; abundance: few; v_gene: TRBV7-3; CDR3aa: CASSLNRYEQFF; CDR3nt: TGTGCCAGCAGCTTAAACAGGTATGAGCAGTTCTTC
d_gene: TRBD2; j_gene: TRBJ2-2; abundance: .; v_gene: TRBV7-3; CDR3aa: CASSLTRGTSGGGGELFF; CDR3nt: TGTGCCAGCAGCTTAACCCGTGGGACTAGCGGAGGAGGCGGGGAGCTGTTTTTT
d_gene: TRBD1; j_gene: TRBJ1-3; abundance: .; v_gene: TRBV14; CDR3aa: CASSRRVWDRIYF; CDR3nt: TGTGCCAGCAGCCGCAGGGTGTGGGACAGAATATATTTT
d_gene: .; j_gene: TRBJ2-3; abundance: .; v_gene: TRBV5-6; CDR3aa: CASSLGGIYMTDTQYF; CDR3nt: TGTGCCAGCAGCTTGGGAGGGATTTATATGACAGATACGCAGTATTTT
d_gene: TRBD2; j_gene: TRBJ2-5; abundance: .; v_gene: TRBV6-5; CDR3aa: CASSPLAGRQETQYF; CDR3nt: TGTGCCAGCAGCCCACTAGCGGGGAGACAAGAGACCCAGTACTTC
d_gene: .; j_gene: TRBJ2-1; abundance: .; v_gene: TRBV11-3; CDR3aa: CASSYTSYNEQFF; CDR3nt: TGTGCCAGCAGCTACACTAGCTACAATGAGCAGTTCTTC
d_gene: TRBD1; j_gene: TRBJ2-7; abundance: .; v_gene: TRBV4-1; CDR3aa: CASSQDRQGYYEQYF; CDR3nt: TGCGCCAGCAGCCAAGATCGACAGGGCTACTACGAGCAGTACTTC
d_gene: .; j_gene: TRBJ1-1; abundance: .; v_gene: TRBV21-1; CDR3aa: CASKPSGVGEAFF; CDR3nt: TGTGCCAGCAAACCCTCAGGGGTGGGTGAAGCTTTCTTT
d_gene: .; j_gene: TRBJ2-5; abundance: once; v_gene: TRBV3-1/TRBV3-2; CDR3aa: CASSQDPLDGTQYF; CDR3nt: TGTGCCAGCAGCCAAGATCCCCTAGACGGGACCCAGTACTTC
d_gene: .; j_gene: TRBJ1-2; abundance: .; v_gene: TRBV10-2; CDR3aa: CASSEVAGHSMVNYGYTF; CDR3nt: TGCGCCAGCAGTGAGGTTGCAGGTCATAGTATGGTAAACTATGGCTACACCTTC
d_gene: .; j_gene: TRBJ2-3; abundance: .; v_gene: TRBV15; CDR3aa: CATGQDSYTDTQYF; CDR3nt: TGTGCCACCGGCCAAGACAGCTACACAGATACGCAGTATTTT
d_gene: TRBD2; j_gene: TRBJ2-7; abundance: .; v_gene: TRBV7-9; CDR3aa: CASSLLRTSGGLYEQYF; CDR3nt: TGTGCCAGCAGCTTACTCCGGACTAGCGGGGGTCTGTACGAGCAGTACTTC
d_gene: .; j_gene: TRBJ2-2; abundance: .; v_gene: TRBV9; CDR3aa: CASTPSRVNTGELFF; CDR3nt: TGTGCCAGCACCCCCAGCAGGGTGAACACCGGGGAGCTGTTTTTT
d_gene: .; j_gene: TRBJ1-6; abundance: .; v_gene: TRBV27; CDR3aa: CASSPRAAGNSPLHF; CDR3nt: TGTGCCAGCAGTCCACGGGCTGCGGGTAATTCACCCCTCCACTTT